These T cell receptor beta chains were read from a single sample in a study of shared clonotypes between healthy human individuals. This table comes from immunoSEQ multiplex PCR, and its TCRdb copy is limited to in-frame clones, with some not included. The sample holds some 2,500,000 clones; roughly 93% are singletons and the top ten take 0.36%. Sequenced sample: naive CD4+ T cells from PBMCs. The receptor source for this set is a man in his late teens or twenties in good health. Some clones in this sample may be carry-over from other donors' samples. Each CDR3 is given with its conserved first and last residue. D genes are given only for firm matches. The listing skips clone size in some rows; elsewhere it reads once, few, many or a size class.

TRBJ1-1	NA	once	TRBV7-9	TGTGCCAGCAGCTTAGGGACTAACACTGAAGCTTTCTTT	CASSLGTNTEAFF
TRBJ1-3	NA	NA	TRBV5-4	TGTGCCAGCAGCTCGGACCCCCGACCTTTCTCTGGAAACACCATATATTTT	CASSSDPRPFSGNTIYF
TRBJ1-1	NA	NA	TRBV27	TGTGCCAGCAGTTTTTTTAAGCGGACTGAAGCTTTCTTT	CASSFFKRTEAFF
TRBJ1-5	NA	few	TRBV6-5	TGTGCCAGCAGGGGTCAGGGGCATCAGCCCCAGCATTTT	CASRGQGHQPQHF
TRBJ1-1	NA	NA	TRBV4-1	TGCGCCAGCAGCCGAGAGGCGGGGGGCGCGTACACTGAAGCTTTCTTT	CASSREAGGAYTEAFF
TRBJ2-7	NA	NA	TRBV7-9	TGTGCCAGCAGCTTAACCCAGCACACCTACGAGCAGTACTTC	CASSLTQHTYEQYF
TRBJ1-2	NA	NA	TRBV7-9	TGTGCCAGCAGCTTAGAAGGAGTGCTAGGGATCTTC	CASSLEGVLGIF
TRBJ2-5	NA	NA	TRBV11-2	TGTGCCAGCAGCCTAACGGACAGCAAAGAGACCCAGTACTTC	CASSLTDSKETQYF
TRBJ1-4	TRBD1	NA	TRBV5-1	TGCGCCAGCAGCTTGGGTGGGACAGGGGGTGAAAAACTGTTTTTT	CASSLGGTGGEKLFF
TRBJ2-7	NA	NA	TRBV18	TGTGCCAGCTCACCACCGGAGATCCGCTACGAGCAGTACTTC	CASSPPEIRYEQYF
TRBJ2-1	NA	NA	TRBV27	TGTGCCAGCAGTTTATGGCCGAGCTCCTACAATGAGCAGTTCTTC	CASSLWPSSYNEQFF
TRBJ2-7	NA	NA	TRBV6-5	TGTGCCAGCAGTAATCCTAAGCCCTACGAGCAGTACTTC	CASSNPKPYEQYF
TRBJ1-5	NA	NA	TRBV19	TGTGCCAGTCTTAGAGGGCATCCCTACCAGCCCCAGCATTTT	CASLRGHPYQPQHF
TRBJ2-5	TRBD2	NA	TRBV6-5	TGTGCCAGCAGAGTGCTGACTAGCGGTCCCAGTTGGAAGTACTTC	CASRVLTSGPSWKYF
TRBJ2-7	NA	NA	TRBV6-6	TGTGCCAGCAGTTACTCGCCGGGAGTGTGGGAGCAGTACTTC	CASSYSPGVWEQYF
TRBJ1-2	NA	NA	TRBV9	TGTGCCAGCAGCGTAGGAGAGTTCTATGGCTACACCTTC	CASSVGEFYGYTF
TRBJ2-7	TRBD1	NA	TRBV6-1	TGTGCCAGCACTAAACAGGGGGCGAACTCCTACGAGCAGTACTTC	CASTKQGANSYEQYF
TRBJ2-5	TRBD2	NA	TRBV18	TGTGCCAGCTCACTCGTTCTAGCGGGAGGACCAGAGACCCAGTACTTC	CASSLVLAGGPETQYF
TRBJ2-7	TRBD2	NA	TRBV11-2	TGTGCCAGCAGCTTAGATATTAGGAGAGCGGGAGGCAAATACGAGCAGTACTTC	CASSLDIRRAGGKYEQYF
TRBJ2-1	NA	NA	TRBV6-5	TGTGCCAGCAGTTACTCTACGACCTCTTTTTGGGGGAAGCAGTTCTTC	CASSYSTTSFWGKQFF
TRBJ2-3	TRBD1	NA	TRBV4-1	TGCGCCAGCAGCCAAGAGACGGCGGCGAGACAGGGATCGCAGTATTTT	CASSQETAARQGSQYF
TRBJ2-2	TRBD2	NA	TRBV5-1	TGCGCCAGCCGGACTAGCGGACAAGGTTACGCCGGGGAGCTGTTTTTT	CASRTSGQGYAGELFF
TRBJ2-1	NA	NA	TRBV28	TGTGCCAGCAGTAGACGCGGGCAGCGGATGTACAATGAGCAGTTCTTC	CASSRRGQRMYNEQFF
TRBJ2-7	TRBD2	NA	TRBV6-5	TGTGCCAGCACCGCCGGAGGGAGGGTCTTCGAGCAGTACTTC	CASTAGGRVFEQYF
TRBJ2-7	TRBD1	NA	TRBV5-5	TGTGCCAGCAGCTTGGGGACAGGAACCTACGAGCAGTACTTC	CASSLGTGTYEQYF
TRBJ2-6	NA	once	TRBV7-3	TGTGCCAGCAGCTCCCCTGGGGCCAACGTCCTGACTTTC	CASSSPGANVLTF
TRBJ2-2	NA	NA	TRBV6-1	TGTGCCAGCAGAATCGAACTAGTGAACACCGGGGAGCTGTTTTTT	CASRIELVNTGELFF
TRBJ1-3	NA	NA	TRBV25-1	TGTGCCAGCAGTGAAGGGACGGTTGTGCGGGGAAACACCATATATTTT	CASSEGTVVRGNTIYF
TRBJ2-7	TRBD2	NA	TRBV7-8	TGTGCCAGCAGCCCTGGGGTAGCGGGAGGGCCGAAGGAGCAGTACTTC	CASSPGVAGGPKEQYF
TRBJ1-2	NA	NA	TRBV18	TGTGCCAGCTCACCAGGGACGGAAAGCTATGGCTACACCTTC	CASSPGTESYGYTF
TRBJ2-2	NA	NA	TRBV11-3	TGTGCCAGCGAGAAGGCCACCGGGGAGCTGTTTTTT	CASEKATGELFF
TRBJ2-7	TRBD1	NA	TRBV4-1	TGCGCCAGCAGCCAAGATCAGGACAGGGCGCGGTACGAGCAGTACTTC	CASSQDQDRARYEQYF
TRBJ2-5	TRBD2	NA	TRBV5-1	TGCGCCAGCAGCTACTTCGGGACTAGCAGCCCCCAAGAGACCCAGTACTTC	CASSYFGTSSPQETQYF
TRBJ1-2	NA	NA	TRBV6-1	TGTGCCAGCTCGATAACAGAGTATGGCTACACCTTC	CASSITEYGYTF
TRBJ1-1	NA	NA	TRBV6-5	TGTGCCAGCAGTCGTAAAGGCAGGAACACTGAAGCTTTCTTT	CASSRKGRNTEAFF
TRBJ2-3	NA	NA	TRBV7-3	TGTGCCAGCAGCCCTCCGAGCGCTCCCGGAGGGCCAGATACGCAGTATTTT	CASSPPSAPGGPDTQYF
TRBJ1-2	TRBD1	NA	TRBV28	TGTGCCAGCAGCCTCGGGACAGCCGGCTATGGCTACACCTTC	CASSLGTAGYGYTF
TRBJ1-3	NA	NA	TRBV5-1	TGCGCCAGCAGCTTGGGAGTTTCAGGGTTAACTGGAAACACCATATATTTT	CASSLGVSGLTGNTIYF
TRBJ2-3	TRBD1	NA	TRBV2	TGTGCCAGCAGTGAAGCGCCACCAGGGGGCTTCGGAGATACGCAGTATTTT	CASSEAPPGGFGDTQYF
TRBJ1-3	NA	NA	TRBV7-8	TGTGCCAGCAGCTTAGACAGGGTGGGATACACCATATATTTT	CASSLDRVGYTIYF
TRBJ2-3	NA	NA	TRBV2	TGTGCCAGCACCGAAAGGATTTCAGATACGCAGTATTTT	CASTERISDTQYF
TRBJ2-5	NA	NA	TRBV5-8	TGTGCCAGCAGCTTGGCGGGTGGGGGAGGAGAAGAGACCCAGTACTTC	CASSLAGGGGEETQYF
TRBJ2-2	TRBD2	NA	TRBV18	TGTGCCAGCTCACCACGGGGACTAGCGGGATTTTGGAACACCGGGGAGCTGTTTTTT	CASSPRGLAGFWNTGELFF
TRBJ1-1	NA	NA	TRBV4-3	TGCGCCAGCAGCCTTTTCCCAGGCGGGATGAACACTGAAGCTTTCTTT	CASSLFPGGMNTEAFF
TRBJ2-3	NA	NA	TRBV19	TGTGCCAGTAGTAACGTCCGCACAGATACGCAGTATTTT	CASSNVRTDTQYF
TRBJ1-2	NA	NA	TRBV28	TGTGCAGCCGGGGTGCAGGACTTCTATGGCTACACCTTC	CAAGVQDFYGYTF
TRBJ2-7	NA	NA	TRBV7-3	TGTGCCAGCAGCTTTGGAGGGTCCCCCTACGAGCAGTACTTC	CASSFGGSPYEQYF
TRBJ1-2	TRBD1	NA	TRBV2	TGTGCCAGCAGTGGGCGACGGGACAGGTCCAACTATGGCTACACCTTC	CASSGRRDRSNYGYTF
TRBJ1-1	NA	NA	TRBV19	TGTGCCAGTATTAGAGGGGAAGGAGGGACTGAAGCTTTCTTT	CASIRGEGGTEAFF
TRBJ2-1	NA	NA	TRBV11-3	TGTGCCAGCAGCCGGGGCTCGGGTGAGCAGTTCTTC	CASSRGSGEQFF